Shown below are 27 T cell receptor beta chains from a single sample sequenced in a study of T cells in Graves' hyperthyroidism and ophthalmopathy. Amplified regions were TCR beta CDR3 sequences from RNA transcripts. The HTBI set primed first-round TCR CDR3 RT-PCR. TCRdb processed the multiplex PCR reads anew with MiXCR; each CDR3 protein has one entry. The sample contains 200,000 to 300,000 distinct CDR3 sequences, approximately 25% of which appear only once. The sequenced material came from blood. These receptors were collected from a woman between 40 and 50 years old with Graves' ophthalmopathy.

V gene TRBV6-1 combines with J gene TRBJ1-1; the D is unclear. Per germline, CDR1 MNHNS and CDR2 SASEGT. The CDR3 is made up of 16 amino acids. The ends were cut back, 6 bases at V and 0 bases at J, with 17 bases in the middle. CDR3 nucleotide sequence: TGTGCCAGCAGAGTTAAGGGCCGGGCAGTGAACACTGAAGCTTTCTTT. It specifies CASRVKGRAVNTEAFF.

The V and J genes are TRBV24-1 and TRBJ2-4; perhaps TRBD2 as D (6 bases). From germline, CDR1 is KGHDR and CDR2 SFDVKD. The CDR3 has 20 residues. Between the trimmed V and J ends, which lost 0 bases and 1 base, there was a span of 21 bases. In DNA form, the CDR3 reads TGTGCCACCAGTGATTTGCCCGGGGGTACGAGTGTAAGGGCCAAAAACATTCAGTACTTC. Translated: CATSDLPGGTSVRAKNIQYF.

At least ten counts were recorded for this clonotype. The chain carries TRBV7-9 and TRBJ2-7; D is unresolved. Per the germline V gene, CDR1 is SEHNR and CDR2 is FQNEAQ (reference sequence). V lost 8 bases and J 4 bases, leaving 15 bases between the germline ends. The CDR3 sequence is 13 residues long. The CDR3 sequence is CASAPSASYEQYF. The CDR3 coding sequence is TGTGCCAGCGCACCGAGCGCGTCATACGAGCAGTACTTC.

The table lists this clonotype with many counts. The V call is TRBV30, the J call TRBJ1-5, with D maybe TRBD1 (5 bases). CDR1 is GTSNPN, CDR2 SVGIG, per germline (reference sequence). Between the trimmed V and J ends, which lost 0 bases and 6 bases, there was a span of 18 bases. This CDR3 region has 16 residues. CDR3 region: CAWSVRTRQKIQPQHF. For the CDR3, the DNA is TGTGCCTGGAGTGTACGCACCCGACAGAAAATTCAGCCCCAGCATTTT.

In this sample, this clonotype turned up a few times. The CDR3 sequence is CASSRIRDYEQYF. DNA of the CDR3: TGTGCCAGCAGCCGAATCCGGGACTACGAGCAGTACTTC. The chain has TRBV5-6 and TRBJ2-7; D perhaps matches TRBD2 (5 bases). The CDR3 totals 13 residues. CDR1 and CDR2 (germline): SGHDT, YYEEEE. V was pared by 4 bases and J by 3 bases, with 11 bases between. The whole variable domain, remainder taken from reference TRBV5-6 and TRBJ2-7, is DAGVTQSPTHLIKTRGQQVTLRCSPKSGHDTVSWYQQALGQGPQFIFQYYEEEERQRGNFPDRFSGHQFPNYSSELNVNALLLGDSALYLCASSRIRDYEQYFGPGTRLTVT.

This chain uses TRBV11-2 with TRBJ2-2, with 7 nucleotides matching TRBD2. Trimming took 7 bases from V and 2 from J; bases not matched to a gene: 7. Germline values: CDR1 SGHAT, CDR2 FQNNGV. This CDR3 has 15 amino acids. CDR3 residues: CASTWASGNTGELFF. CDR3 nucleotides: TGTGCCAGCACCTGGGCTAGCGGTAACACCGGGGAGCTGTTTTTT.

This clonotype is medium-sized (0.01 to 0.1%) in the sample. The rearrangement links TRBV27 to TRBJ1-2; 11 bases align to TRBD1. CDR1 MNHEY and CDR2 SMNVEV come from the germline V gene (reference sequence). V was pared by 6 bases and J by 2 bases, with 5 bases of the junction left unmatched. The CDR3 has 15 residues. CDR3 sequence reads: CASSSRDRGNYGYTF. The CDR3, as DNA: TGTGCCAGCAGCTCCCGGGACAGGGGGAACTATGGCTACACCTTC.

This clonotype was seen at least ten times. This CDR3 reads CASSRQYAPLYEQYF. The CDR3 nucleotides read TGTGCCAGCAGCCGACAATACGCGCCCCTATACGAGCAGTACTTC. The rearrangement links TRBV7-2 to TRBJ2-7; D is ambiguous. The CDR3 totals 15 residues. CDR1 is SGHTA and CDR2 is FQGNSA in the germline V gene. The V end lost 5 bases, the J end lost 4 bases, and 18 bases lay between the germline ends.

This clonotype came up many times. The chain employs TRBV20-1 and TRBJ1-5; D is unresolved. Germline V gives CDR1 DFQATT, CDR2 SNEGSKA (reference sequence). This CDR3 spans 15 amino acids. Trimming removed 3 bases at V and 1 base at J, with 13 bases between. The CDR3 spells CSASPVSGSNQPQHF. CDR3 nucleotides: TGCAGTGCTAGTCCAGTTTCTGGGAGCAATCAGCCCCAGCATTTT.

The chain uses TRBV12-3 or TRBV12-4 and TRBJ2-7; D unclear. V was pared by 6 bases and J by 7 bases, with 16 bases between. This CDR3 has 13 amino acids. DNA for the CDR3: TGTGCCAGCAGCCGAGCCGACCTACAGGAGCAGTACTTC. Encoded protein: CASSRADLQEQYF.

A single count supports this clonotype. The chain links TRBV2 to TRBJ2-5; no clear D. CDR1 is SNHLY and CDR2 is FYNNEI in the germline V gene. Trimming pared 6 bases from V and 1 base from J, leaving 9 bases between. The CDR3 has 13 amino acids. CDR3 nucleotides: TGTGCCAGCAGGGATGGCTTCCAAGAGACCCAGTACTTC. This codes for CASRDGFQETQYF.

The table lists this clonotype with many counts. V usage is TRBV2 and J usage is TRBJ2-7; D may be TRBD2 (5 bases). The CDR3 runs 12 residues. Germline loops: CDR1 SNHLY, CDR2 FYNNEI. V was cut by 4 bases and J by 7 bases, with 11 bases left in between. In nucleotides, the CDR3 is TGTGCCAGCAGTGGACTACCCTCAGAGCAGTACTTC. Its translation: CASSGLPSEQYF.

This clonotype was observed at least ten times. The chain combines TRBV5-6 with TRBJ2-7; D is perhaps TRBD1 (6 bases). V dropped 4 bases and J dropped 2 bases, with 10 bases sitting between them. CDR3 length: 13 residues. Germline loops: CDR1 SGHDT, CDR2 YYEEEE. CDR3 protein: CASSPGHTYEQYF. The CDR3 DNA is TGTGCCAGCAGCCCGGGACACACCTACGAGCAGTACTTC.

This clonotype has ten or more counts. This chain uses TRBV20-1 with TRBJ2-5; 8 bases map to TRBD1. Trimming cost V 5 bases and J 5 bases; bases outside gene matches: 10. The CDR3 length is 14 residues. Germline CDR1 reads DFQATT; CDR2 reads SNEGSKA (reference sequence). The DNA for the CDR3 is TGCAGTGCTCGAGGACAGGGAGGATCCGAGACCCAGTACTTC. Its protein is CSARGQGGSETQYF.

This clonotype was detected many times. The chain carries TRBV19 and TRBJ2-5; 8 bases fit TRBD1. The CDR3 length is 15 residues. Germline V gene sequence: CDR1 LNHDA, CDR2 SQIVND (reference sequence). V trimming: 3 bases; J trimming: 1 base; junction bases outside the gene matches: 4. The CDR3 is CASSIPDRAQETQYF. The CDR3 nucleotides are TGTGCCAGTAGTATTCCGGACAGGGCCCAAGAGACCCAGTACTTC. Supplemented by reference TRBV19 and TRBJ2-5, the full variable domain reads DGGITQSPKYLFRKEGQNVTLSCEQNLNHDAMYWYRQDPGQGLRLIYYSQIVNDFQKGDIAEGYSVSREKKESFPLTVTSAQKNPTAFYLCASSIPDRAQETQYFGPGTRLLVL.

Ten or more counts support this clonotype. V is TRBV5-4 and J is TRBJ1-2, with a possible D match to TRBD1 (5 bases). The germline V gene has CDR1 SGHNT and CDR2 YYREEE (reference sequence). V dropped 1 base and J dropped 0 bases, with 7 bases sitting between them. CDR3 size: 14 residues. This chain's CDR3 is CASSLMGPNYGYTF. In DNA form, the CDR3 reads TGTGCCAGCAGCTTGATGGGGCCTAACTATGGCTACACCTTC.

This clonotype was seen a single time. The rearrangement joins TRBV6-1 to TRBJ2-2, with 7 bases fitting TRBD2. Germline CDR1 reads MNHNS; CDR2 reads SASEGT. V shed 6 bases, J shed 4 bases, and the junction held 11 bases outside the gene matches. This CDR3 is built from 16 residues. DNA for the CDR3: TGTGCCAGCAGGGGGAATCTAGCGGACCCCACCGGGGAGCTGTTTTTT. Amino acid sequence: CASRGNLADPTGELFF.

At least ten counts were recorded for this clonotype. This sequence joins TRBV12-3 or TRBV12-4 and TRBJ1-5; the match to TRBD1 covers 10 bases. V lost 1 base and J lost 5; bases outside the gene matches: 2. This CDR3 has 15 residues. CDR3 protein: CASSLVGQGHQPQHF. The CDR3 DNA reads TGTGCCAGCAGTTTAGTGGGACAGGGGCATCAGCCCCAGCATTTT.

This clonotype was counted many times. The chain combines TRBV4-1 with TRBJ2-4; D is tentatively TRBD1 or TRBD2 (5 bases each). CDR1 MGHRA and CDR2 YSYEKL come from the germline V gene. CDR3 length: 17 residues. V was trimmed by 5 bases and J by 2 bases, leaving 19 bases between them. CDR3 DNA: TGCGCCAGCAGCAAGGGACCTCTGAGAGCGACCAAAAACATTCAGTACTTC. Its protein is CASSKGPLRATKNIQYF.

This clonotype was detected many times. The V call is TRBV6-2 or TRBV6-3, the J call TRBJ1-1, with TRBD1 as a possible D gene (5 bases). The CDR3 loop spans 18 amino acids. V was cut by 2 bases and J by 0 bases, with 19 bases left in between. CDR1 and CDR2 from the germline V gene are MNHEY and SVGEGT. CDR3 bases: TGTGCCAGCAGTTACAAGTTTGGGGGGACCTACATGAACACTGAAGCTTTCTTT. It translates to CASSYKFGGTYMNTEAFF.

This chain connects TRBV7-2 to TRBJ2-7, with TRBD2 identical over 8 bases. V was clipped by 4 bases and J by 6 bases; unmatched bases: 8. Germline assignment: CDR1 SGHTA and CDR2 FQGNSA. The CDR3 totals 14 residues. CDR3 residues: CASSSPGLGREQYF. Here the CDR3 DNA reads TGTGCCAGCAGCTCTCCGGGACTAGGGCGCGAGCAGTACTTC. Using reference TRBV7-2 and TRBJ2-7 for the parts outside the CDR3, the full variable domain is GAGVSQSPSNKVTEKGKDVELRCDPISGHTALYWYRQSLGQGLEFLIYFQGNSAPDKSGLPSDRFSAERTGGSVSTLTIQRTQQEDSAVYLCASSSPGLGREQYFGPGTRLTVT.

V gene TRBV15 combines with J gene TRBJ1-1; D is unresolved. The V gene lost 1 base and the J gene lost 7 bases, with 10 bases spanning the gap. The germline V gene has CDR1 LNHNV and CDR2 YYDKDF (reference sequence). The length of the CDR3 is 13 residues. DNA of the CDR3: TGTGCCACCAGCAGAGGACTGAGAGGTGAAGCTTTCTTT. Amino acid sequence: CATSRGLRGEAFF.

This clonotype appeared many times. The chain carries TRBV9 and TRBJ2-7, with D perhaps assigned TRBD1 or TRBD2 (5 bases each). V gave up 0 bases and J gave up 2 bases, with 9 bases separating them. The germline V gene encodes CDR1 SGDLS and CDR2 YYNGEE. The CDR3 runs 14 residues. The CDR3 here is CASSVGGETYEQYF. The CDR3 DNA is TGTGCCAGCAGCGTAGGAGGGGAAACCTACGAGCAGTACTTC.

V gene TRBV24-1 combines with J gene TRBJ1-5; TRBD1 matches at 7 bases. The CDR3 spans 14 residues. Germline V gene data show CDR1 as KGHDR and CDR2 as SFDVKD. With 2 bases clipped from V and 7 bases from J, the junction kept 4 bases outside the gene matches. The CDR3 region has the DNA TGTGCCACCAGTGATTCTGTGACAGGGCAGCCCCAGCATTTT. Protein: CATSDSVTGQPQHF.

This CDR3 reads CASRPAREETQYF. In nucleotides, the CDR3 is TGTGCCAGCAGGCCTGCCCGGGAAGAGACCCAGTACTTC. The chain combines TRBV28 with TRBJ2-5; D unclear. The CDR3 length is 13 residues. The V and J ends lost 6 bases and 3 bases respectively, with 11 bases between them. Per the germline V gene, CDR1 is MDHEN and CDR2 is SYDVKM.

This clonotype was seen at least ten times. Written as DNA, the CDR3 is TGTGCCAGCACTAGAACCGGGGAGCTGTTTTTT. It specifies CASTRTGELFF. V usage is TRBV6-2 or TRBV6-3 and J usage is TRBJ2-2; D remains unclear. The germline V gene has CDR1 MNHEY and CDR2 SVGEGT. Trimming left V 7 bases short and J 5 bases short, with 5 bases between. This CDR3 contains 11 residues.

This clonotype was observed a few times. The chain carries TRBV12-3 or TRBV12-4 and TRBJ2-7; either TRBD1 or TRBD2 may fit D (5 bases each). The CDR3 covers 14 residues. V lost 7 bases, J lost 0 bases, and 13 bases lay in between. CDR3 in amino acids: CASKTGADSYEQYF. DNA for the CDR3: TGTGCCAGCAAAACCGGGGCTGACTCCTACGAGCAGTACTTC.